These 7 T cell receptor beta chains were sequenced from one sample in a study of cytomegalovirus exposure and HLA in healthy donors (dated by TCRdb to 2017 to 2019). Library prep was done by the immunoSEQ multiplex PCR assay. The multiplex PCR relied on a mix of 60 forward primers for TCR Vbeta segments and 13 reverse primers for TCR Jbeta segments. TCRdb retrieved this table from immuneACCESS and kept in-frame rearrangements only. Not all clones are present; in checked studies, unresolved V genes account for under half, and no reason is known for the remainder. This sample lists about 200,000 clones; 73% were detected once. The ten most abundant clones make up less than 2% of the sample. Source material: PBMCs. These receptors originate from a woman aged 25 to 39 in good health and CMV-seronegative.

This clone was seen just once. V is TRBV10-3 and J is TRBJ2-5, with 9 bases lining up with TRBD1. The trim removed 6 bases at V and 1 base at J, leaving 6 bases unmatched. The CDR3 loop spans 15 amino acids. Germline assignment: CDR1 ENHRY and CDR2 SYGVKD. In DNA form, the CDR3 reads TGTGCCATCAGCGAGGGACAGGGTTTCCAAGAGACCCAGTACTTC. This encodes CAISEGQGFQETQYF.

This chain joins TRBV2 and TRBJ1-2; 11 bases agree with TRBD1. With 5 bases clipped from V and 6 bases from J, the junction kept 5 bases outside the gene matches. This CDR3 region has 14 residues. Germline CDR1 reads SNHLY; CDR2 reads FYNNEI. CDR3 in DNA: TGTGCCAGCAGTAGGGACAGGGGGGCAAATGGCTACACCTTC. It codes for CASSRDRGANGYTF. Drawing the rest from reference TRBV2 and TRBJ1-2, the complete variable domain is EPEVTQTPSHQVTQMGQEVILRCVPISNHLYFYWYRQILGQKVEFLVSFYNNEISEKSEIFDDQFSVERPDGSNFTLKIRSTKLEDSAMYFCASSRDRGANGYTFGSGTRLTVV.

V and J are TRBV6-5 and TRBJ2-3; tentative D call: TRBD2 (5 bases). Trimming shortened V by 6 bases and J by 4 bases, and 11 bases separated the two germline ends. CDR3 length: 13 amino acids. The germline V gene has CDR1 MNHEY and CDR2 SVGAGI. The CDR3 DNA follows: TGTGCCAGCAGCCCCGGAGGAGCAGATACGCAGTATTTT. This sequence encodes CASSPGGADTQYF.

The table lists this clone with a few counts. The CDR3 DNA reads TGTGCCAGCAGTCCACTAGGACAGGGCCTTGCGTACGAGCAGTACTTC. The encoded protein is CASSPLGQGLAYEQYF. The chain uses TRBV27 and TRBJ2-7; 8 bases agree with TRBD1. V gave up 5 bases and J gave up 4 bases; unmatched junction bases: 13. The CDR3 spans 16 residues. In germline, CDR1 is MNHEY, CDR2 SMNVEV (reference sequence).

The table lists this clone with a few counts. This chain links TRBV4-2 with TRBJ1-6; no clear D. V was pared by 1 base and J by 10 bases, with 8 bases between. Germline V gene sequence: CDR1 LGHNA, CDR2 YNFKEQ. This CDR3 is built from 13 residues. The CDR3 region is CASSQGPGSPLHF. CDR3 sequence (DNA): TGTGCCAGCAGCCAAGGCCCCGGGTCACCCCTCCACTTT.

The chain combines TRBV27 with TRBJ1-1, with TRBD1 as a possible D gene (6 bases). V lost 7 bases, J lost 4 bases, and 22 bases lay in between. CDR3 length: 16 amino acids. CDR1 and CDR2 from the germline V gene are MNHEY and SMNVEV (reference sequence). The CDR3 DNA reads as TGTGCCAGCACCATAACGGGGGGCGCAGGTGTCACTGAAGCTTTCTTT. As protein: CASTITGGAGVTEAFF.

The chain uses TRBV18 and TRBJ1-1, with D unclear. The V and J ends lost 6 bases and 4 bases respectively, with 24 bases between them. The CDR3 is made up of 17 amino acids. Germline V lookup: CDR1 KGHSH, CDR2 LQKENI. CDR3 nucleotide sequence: TGTGCCAGCTCCCCCCTTTATCGGGCGGGAGGAAGCACTGAAGCTTTCTTT. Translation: CASSPLYRAGGSTEAFF.